These 23 T cell receptor beta chains share one sample of origin, sequenced in a study of blood T cell repertoires in COVID-19. Some clones are missing from TCRdb's copy, which holds only in-frame ones; the method was immunoSEQ multiplex PCR. The sample carries 93,000 or so clones, around four fifths recorded once. What was sequenced was peripheral blood. These TCRs come from a human donor in a cohort sampled during active COVID-19.

The gene calls are TRBV4-2 and TRBJ2-5; the match to TRBD1 covers 9 bases. Germline CDR1 is LGHNA and CDR2 is YNFKEQ. With 0 bases clipped from V and 4 bases from J, the junction kept 6 bases outside the gene matches. This CDR3 has 16 residues. The CDR3 sequence: CASSQDRDRGRETQYF. The CDR3 nucleotides read TGTGCCAGCAGCCAAGATCGTGACAGGGGGAGAGAGACCCAGTACTTC.

The chain links TRBV7-6 to TRBJ2-3; maybe TRBD2 (6 bases). V was pared by 4 bases and J by 4 bases, with 18 bases between. The CDR3 contains 16 residues. Germline CDR1 is SGHVS and CDR2 is FNYEAQ. For the CDR3, the DNA is TGTGCCAGCAGCTCGCCTGGCGGGGTAGGGCCAGATACGCAGTATTTT. It encodes CASSSPGGVGPDTQYF.

J is TRBJ2-2 and V is TRBV2; 11 positions agree with TRBD2. J gave up 6 bases and V 7 bases, and 4 bases lay outside the gene matches. This CDR3 contains 14 residues. The germline CDR1 and CDR2 sequences are SNHLY and FYNNEI. The CDR3 spells CASNSGGASGELFF. The CDR3 region has the DNA TGTGCCAGCAATAGCGGGGGGGCCTCCGGGGAGCTGTTTTTT.

J is TRBJ2-1 and V is TRBV30, with 7 positions matching TRBD2. Germline V lookup: CDR1 GTSNPN, CDR2 SVGIG (reference sequence). V shed 2 bases and J 3 bases; nucleotides not matched to a gene: 4. There are 14 residues in the CDR3. The CDR3 DNA follows: TGTGCCTGGAGTATCTCGGGGGGCTACAATGAGCAGTTCTTC. This translates into CAWSISGGYNEQFF.

The chain joins TRBV5-5 to TRBJ1-4; maybe TRBD1 (5 bases). The CDR3 length is 13 residues. V lost 3 bases and J lost 6, with 9 bases in between. Germline V lookup: CDR1 SGHKS, CDR2 YYEKEE (reference sequence). In DNA, the CDR3 is TGTGCCAGCAGCTCGGGGGGTTATGAAAAACTGTTTTTT. Its translation is CASSSGGYEKLFF.

This clone was detected once. The rearrangement joins TRBV7-9 to TRBJ1-6; a weak D match, TRBD1 (5 bases). This CDR3 contains 15 residues. Germline lookup yields CDR1 SEHNR and CDR2 FQNEAQ (reference sequence). V was trimmed by 5 bases and J by 9 bases, leaving 17 bases between them. The CDR3 reads CASSPSGGNTSPLHF. The CDR3, as DNA: TGTGCCAGCAGCCCGAGCGGGGGAAATACTTCACCCCTCCACTTT. The full variable domain, completed using reference TRBV7-9 and TRBJ1-6, is DTGVSQNPRHKITKRGQNVTFRCDPISEHNRLYWYRQTLGQGPEFLTYFQNEAQLEKSRLLSDRFSAERPKGSFSTLEIQRTEQGDSAMYLCASSPSGGNTSPLHFGNGTRLTVT.

This rearrangement joins TRBV4-3 to TRBJ1-2, with D possibly matching TRBD1 (5 bases). The V gene lost 0 bases and the J gene lost 7 bases, with 15 bases spanning the gap. Germline V gene data show CDR1 as LGHNA and CDR2 as YSLEER. The CDR3 sequence is 15 residues long. CDR3 DNA sequence: TGCGCCAGCAGCCAAGATCTTAAGGGGTCGGGTGGCTACACCTTC. Its protein product is CASSQDLKGSGGYTF.

The V call is TRBV2, the J call TRBJ2-3; weak D call: TRBD2 (7 bases). The CDR3 extends over 13 amino acids. The V gene lost 11 bases and the J gene lost 2 bases, with 14 bases spanning the gap. The germline gives CDR1 SNHLY, CDR2 FYNNEI. In DNA form, the CDR3 reads TGTGCCGTGGGGGGGGACAACACAGATACGCAGTATTTT. Translated: CAVGGDNTDTQYF.

V gene TRBV6-6 combines with J gene TRBJ1-6; D perhaps matches TRBD1 (6 bases). V was pared by 4 bases and J by 7 bases, with 11 bases between. The CDR3 length is 14 residues. The germline gives CDR1 MNHNY, CDR2 SVGAGI (reference sequence). CDR3 nucleotide sequence: TGTGCCAGCAGTTTGGACAGTCTCAATTCACCCCTCCACTTT. Its protein product is CASSLDSLNSPLHF.

The V gene is TRBV14, the J gene TRBJ1-1; unclear D gene. Germline V CDR1 and CDR2: SGHDN, FVKESK. The CDR3 consists of 16 residues. The V end was cut by 2 bases, the J end by 5 bases, with 18 bases between. In DNA, the CDR3 is TGTGCCAGCAGCCAACGCTCGATGTCGAGGGATACTGAAGCTTTCTTT. This codes for CASSQRSMSRDTEAFF. The full variable domain, its missing parts supplied by reference TRBV14 and TRBJ1-1, is EAGVTQFPSHSVIEKGQTVTLRCDPISGHDNLYWYRRVMGKEIKFLLHFVKESKQDESGMPNNRFLAERTGGTYSTLKVQPAELEDSGVYFCASSQRSMSRDTEAFFGQGTRLTVV.

The chain employs TRBV6-5 and TRBJ1-1, with a possible D match to TRBD1 (6 bases). Germline V gives CDR1 MNHEY, CDR2 SVGAGI. Trimming stripped 5 bases from V and 5 bases from J, with 15 bases between. This CDR3 has 14 residues. In DNA form, the CDR3 reads TGTGCCAGCAGTCAAAAGGGGGTGAGGACTGAAGCTTTCTTT. Its translation is CASSQKGVRTEAFF.

This clone was picked up a small number of times. The chain is built from TRBV28 and TRBJ1-1; 8 bases align to TRBD1. Germline trimming cut 10 bases from V and 5 bases from J; bases unmatched to any gene: 9. From germline, CDR1 is MDHEN and CDR2 SYDVKM. This CDR3 has 13 residues. CDR3 in DNA: TGTGCCACCGACAGGGGCGACGCGACTGAAGCTTTCTTT. It codes for CATDRGDATEAFF. Together with reference TRBV28 and TRBJ1-1, the CDR3 gives the full variable domain: DVKVTQSSRYLVKRTGEKVFLECVQDMDHENMFWYRQDPGLGLRLIYFSYDVKMKEKGDIPEGYSVSREKKERFSLILESASTNQTSMYLCATDRGDATEAFFGQGTRLTVV.

The chain carries TRBV9 and TRBJ2-5, with 12 bases fitting TRBD2. The CDR3 runs 15 residues. Trimming at V came to 3 bases and at J to 5 bases, leaving 5 bases not matched to a gene. From germline, CDR1 is SGDLS and CDR2 YYNGEE. CDR3 sequence (DNA): TGTGCCAGCAGCGGACTAGCGGGGGCCTCGGAGACCCAGTACTTC. Translation: CASSGLAGASETQYF.

V usage is TRBV5-5 and J usage is TRBJ1-3; TRBD1 might be the D (6 bases). Trimming left V 5 bases short and J 4 bases short, with 13 bases between. The germline gives CDR1 SGHKS, CDR2 YYEKEE (reference sequence). The CDR3 has 14 residues. This chain's CDR3 is CASSNRVWGNTIYF. For the CDR3, the DNA is TGTGCCAGCAGTAACAGGGTTTGGGGAAACACCATATATTTT. The full variable domain, in which reference TRBV5-5 and TRBJ1-3 provide the parts outside the CDR3, is DAGVTQSPTHLIKTRGQQVTLRCSPISGHKSVSWYQQVLGQGPQFIFQYYEKEERGRGNFPDRFSARQFPNYSSELNVNALLLGDSALYLCASSNRVWGNTIYFGEGSWLTVV.

The rearrangement uses TRBV9 and TRBJ1-3; a possible D gene is TRBD1 (5 bases). The CDR3 contains 15 residues. V shed 5 bases and J shed 0 bases, with 12 bases lying between them. CDR1 is SGDLS, CDR2 YYNGEE, per germline. CDR3 in amino acids: CASSLGANSGNTIYF. The CDR3, as DNA: TGTGCCAGCAGTCTTGGGGCCAACTCTGGAAACACCATATATTTT.

The chain links TRBV4-1 to TRBJ1-3; unclear D gene. Trimming removed 1 base at V and 0 bases at J, with 16 bases between. CDR1 and CDR2 from the germline V gene are MGHRA and YSYEKL. The CDR3 has 18 residues. CDR3 protein: CASSQGGRGRSSGNTIYF. CDR3 DNA: TGCGCCAGCAGCCAAGGCGGGCGCGGACGGAGCTCTGGAAACACCATATATTTT.

The chain recombines TRBV11-3 with TRBJ2-3, with TRBD2 matching 16 bases. V gave up 5 bases and J gave up 6 bases; unmatched junction bases: 8. This CDR3 region has 17 residues. Germline assignment: CDR1 SGHNT and CDR2 YENEEA. CDR3 loop: CASSPGTSGGAMDTQYF. The CDR3 DNA reads as TGTGCCAGCAGCCCCGGGACTAGCGGGGGGGCTATGGATACGCAGTATTTT.

This sequence joins TRBV6-2 or TRBV6-3 and TRBJ2-1; 8 bases map to TRBD2. CDR3 length equals 17 residues. The junction had 15 bases not matched to a gene; V was cut back by 2 bases and J by 9 bases. Germline loops: CDR1 MNHEY, CDR2 SVGEGT. The CDR3 region has the DNA TGTGCCAGCAGTTACCCCTCTCCGGGGGGGGCCGGGGGTGAGCAGTTCTTC. Its protein product is CASSYPSPGGAGGEQFF.

CDR3 nucleotide sequence: TGTGCCAGCAGGAGGGGACAGGCCGACAATCAGCCCCAGCATTTT. Translated, it gives CASRRGQADNQPQHF. The chain links TRBV2 to TRBJ1-5; 8 bases are shared with TRBD1. Losses at the gene ends were 6 bases for V and 3 bases for J; bases not matched to a gene: 7. The V gene's germline CDR1 is SNHLY and CDR2 FYNNEI. The CDR3 totals 15 residues.

The chain carries TRBV11-2 and TRBJ2-7, with 10 bases fitting TRBD2. V shed 4 bases and J 3 bases; nucleotides not matched to a gene: 0. Germline CDR1 reads SGHAT; CDR2 reads FQNNGV. This CDR3 is 13 amino acids long. CDR3 coding DNA: TGTGCCAGCAGCTCTAGCGGGGGCTACGAGCAGTACTTC. Encoded protein: CASSSSGGYEQYF.

This chain joins TRBV7-3 and TRBJ2-1; 7 positions agree with TRBD1. There are 14 residues in the CDR3. Germline loops: CDR1 SGHTA, CDR2 FQGTGA. V shed 5 bases, J shed 8 bases, and the junction held 9 bases outside the gene matches. CDR3 protein: CASSLRTGRDEQFF. Here the CDR3 DNA reads TGTGCCAGCAGCCTCAGGACAGGTCGGGATGAGCAGTTCTTC.

This chain links TRBV30 with TRBJ1-1; unclear D gene. The CDR3 runs to 11 residues. Per the germline V gene, CDR1 is GTSNPN and CDR2 is SVGIG (reference sequence). V shed 4 bases and J shed 7 bases, with 10 bases lying between them. The CDR3, as DNA: TGTGCCTGGAACCGTCGGGTTGAAGCTTTCTTT. Translated, it gives CAWNRRVEAFF.

The chain joins TRBV3-1 (or the pseudogene TRBV3-2) to TRBJ2-7; possible D gene TRBD2, 6 bases. This CDR3 is 18 amino acids long. The germline gives CDR1 LGHDT, CDR2 YNNKEL (reference sequence). Trimming left V 4 bases short and J 3 bases short, with 25 bases between. CDR3 coding DNA: TGTGCCAGCAGCCTCAATAAAAGGAGCGGGCAGGGAAACTACGAGCAGTACTTC. Translated, it gives CASSLNKRSGQGNYEQYF.